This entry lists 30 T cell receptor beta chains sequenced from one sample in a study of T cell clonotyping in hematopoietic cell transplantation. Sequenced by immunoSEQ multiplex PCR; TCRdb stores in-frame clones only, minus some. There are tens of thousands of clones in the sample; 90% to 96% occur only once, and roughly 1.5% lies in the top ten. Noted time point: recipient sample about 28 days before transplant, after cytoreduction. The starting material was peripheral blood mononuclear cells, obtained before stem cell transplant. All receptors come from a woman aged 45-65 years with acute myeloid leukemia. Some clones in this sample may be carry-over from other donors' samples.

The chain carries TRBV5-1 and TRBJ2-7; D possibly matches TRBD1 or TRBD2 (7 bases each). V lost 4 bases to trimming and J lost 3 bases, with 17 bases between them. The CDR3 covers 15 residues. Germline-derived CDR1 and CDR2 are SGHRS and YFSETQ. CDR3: CASSPSGGQLYEQYF. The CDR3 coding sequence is TGCGCCAGCAGCCCTTCGGGGGGACAGCTCTACGAGCAGTACTTC. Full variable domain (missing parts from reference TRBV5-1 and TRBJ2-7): KAGVTQTPRYLIKTRGQQVTLSCSPISGHRSVSWYQQTPGQGLQFLFEYFSETQRNKGNFPGRFSGRQFSNSRSEMNVSTLELGDSALYLCASSPSGGQLYEQYFGPGTRLTVT.

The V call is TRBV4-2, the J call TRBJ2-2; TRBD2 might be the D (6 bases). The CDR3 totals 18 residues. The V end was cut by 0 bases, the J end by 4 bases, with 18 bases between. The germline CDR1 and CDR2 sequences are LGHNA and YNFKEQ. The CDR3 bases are TGTGCCAGCAGCCAAGACCTTGCGGACGGGGGATCCACCGGGGAGCTGTTTTTT. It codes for CASSQDLADGGSTGELFF.

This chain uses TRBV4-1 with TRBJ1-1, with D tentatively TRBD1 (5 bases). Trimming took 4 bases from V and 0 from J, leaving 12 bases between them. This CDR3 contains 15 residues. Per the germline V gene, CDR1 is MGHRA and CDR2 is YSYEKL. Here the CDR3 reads CASSPRDGMNTEAFF. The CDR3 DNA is TGCGCCAGCAGCCCGCGGGACGGAATGAACACTGAAGCTTTCTTT.

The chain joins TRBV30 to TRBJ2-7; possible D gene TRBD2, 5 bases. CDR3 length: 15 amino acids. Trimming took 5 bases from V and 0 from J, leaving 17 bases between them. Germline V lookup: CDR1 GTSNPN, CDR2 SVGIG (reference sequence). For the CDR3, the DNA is TGTGCCTGGGGTCCGCGAGGGCCTAGCTCCTACGAGCAGTACTTC. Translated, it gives CAWGPRGPSSYEQYF.

The CDR3 is CAWSLGYEQYF. The CDR3 region has the DNA TGTGCCTGGAGTCTGGGTTACGAGCAGTACTTC. The chain uses TRBV30 and TRBJ2-7; no reliable D call. The CDR3 is made up of 11 amino acids. V gave up 2 bases and J gave up 4 bases, with 6 bases separating them. In germline, CDR1 is GTSNPN, CDR2 SVGIG (reference sequence).

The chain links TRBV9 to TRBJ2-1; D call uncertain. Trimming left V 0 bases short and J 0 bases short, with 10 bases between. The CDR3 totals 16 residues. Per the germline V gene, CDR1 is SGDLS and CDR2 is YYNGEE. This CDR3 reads CASSVEVRSSYNEQFF. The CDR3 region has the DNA TGTGCCAGCAGCGTAGAGGTCAGATCCTCCTACAATGAGCAGTTCTTC.

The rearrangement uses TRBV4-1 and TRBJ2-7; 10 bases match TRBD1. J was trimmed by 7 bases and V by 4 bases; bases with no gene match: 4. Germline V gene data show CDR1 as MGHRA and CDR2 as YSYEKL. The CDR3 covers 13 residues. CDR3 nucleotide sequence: TGCGCCAGCAGCCTAGGGACAGGGGAAGAGCAGTACTTC. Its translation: CASSLGTGEEQYF.

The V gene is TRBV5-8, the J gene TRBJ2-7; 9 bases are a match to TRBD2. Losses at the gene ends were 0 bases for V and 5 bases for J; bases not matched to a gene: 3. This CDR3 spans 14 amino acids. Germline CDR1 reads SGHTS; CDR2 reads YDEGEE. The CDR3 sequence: CASSLVLAGNEQYF. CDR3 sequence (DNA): TGTGCCAGCAGCTTGGTTCTAGCGGGAAACGAGCAGTACTTC.

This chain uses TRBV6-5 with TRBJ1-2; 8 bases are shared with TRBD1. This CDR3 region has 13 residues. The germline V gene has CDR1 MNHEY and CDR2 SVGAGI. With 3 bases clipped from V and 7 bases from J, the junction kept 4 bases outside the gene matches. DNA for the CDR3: TGTGCCAGCAGTTATCCAGGGGGCTCTGGCTACACCTTC. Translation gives CASSYPGGSGYTF.

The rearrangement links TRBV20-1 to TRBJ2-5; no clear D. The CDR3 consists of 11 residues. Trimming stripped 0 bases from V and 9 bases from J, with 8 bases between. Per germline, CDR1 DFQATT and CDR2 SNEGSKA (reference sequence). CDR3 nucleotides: TGCAGTGCTAGAGATGGAAGCGCCCAGTACTTC. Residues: CSARDGSAQYF.

CDR3 nucleotide sequence: TGTGCCAGCAGTTCAGTCATGAACACTGAAGCTTTCTTT. Protein: CASSSVMNTEAFF. The chain uses TRBV28 and TRBJ1-1; unclear D gene. Germline V lookup: CDR1 MDHEN, CDR2 SYDVKM. V lost 4 bases and J 0 bases, leaving 6 bases between the germline ends. The length of the CDR3 is 13 residues.

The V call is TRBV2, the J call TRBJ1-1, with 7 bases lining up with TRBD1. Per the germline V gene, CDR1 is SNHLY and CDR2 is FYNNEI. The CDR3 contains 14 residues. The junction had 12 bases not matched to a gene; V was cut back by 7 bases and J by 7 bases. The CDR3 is CASTPLPRDSEAFF. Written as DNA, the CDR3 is TGTGCCAGCACCCCCTTACCCCGGGACAGTGAAGCTTTCTTT.

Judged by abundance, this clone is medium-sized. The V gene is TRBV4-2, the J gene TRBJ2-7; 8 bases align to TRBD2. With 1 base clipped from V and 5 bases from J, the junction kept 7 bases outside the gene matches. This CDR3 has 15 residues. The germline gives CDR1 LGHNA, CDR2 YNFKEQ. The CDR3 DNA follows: TGTGCCAGCAGCCAAGGGGAGCGGGAGACTAACGAGCAGTACTTC. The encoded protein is CASSQGERETNEQYF.

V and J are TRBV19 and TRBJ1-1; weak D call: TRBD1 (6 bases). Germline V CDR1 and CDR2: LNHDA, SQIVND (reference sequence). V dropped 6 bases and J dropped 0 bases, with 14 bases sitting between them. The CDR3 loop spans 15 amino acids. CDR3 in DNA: TGTGCCAGTAGACCCACCGGGGGCGTGAACACTGAAGCTTTCTTT. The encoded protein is CASRPTGGVNTEAFF.

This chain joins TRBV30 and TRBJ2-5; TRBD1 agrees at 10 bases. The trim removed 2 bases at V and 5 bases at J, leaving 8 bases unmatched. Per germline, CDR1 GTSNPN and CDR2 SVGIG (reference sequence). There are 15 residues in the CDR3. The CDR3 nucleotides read TGTGCCTGGAGTAACCGGGACAGGGGTCGTGAGACCCAGTACTTC. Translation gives CAWSNRDRGRETQYF.

The CDR3 sequence is CASSEVGGSTEAFF. The CDR3 DNA is TGTGCCAGCAGTGAAGTCGGGGGCAGCACTGAAGCTTTCTTT. V is TRBV25-1 and J is TRBJ1-1; a weak D match, TRBD1 (6 bases). The germline V and J ends were trimmed by 2 bases and 4 bases, with 11 bases remaining between them. The CDR3 runs 14 residues. Germline loops: CDR1 MGHDK, CDR2 SYGVNS.

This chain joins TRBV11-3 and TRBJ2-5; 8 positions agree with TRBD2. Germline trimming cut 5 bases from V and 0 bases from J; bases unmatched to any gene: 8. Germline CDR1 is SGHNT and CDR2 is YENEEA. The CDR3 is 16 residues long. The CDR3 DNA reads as TGTGCCAGCAGCCACGGACTAGCCCAGTACCAAGAGACCCAGTACTTC. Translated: CASSHGLAQYQETQYF.

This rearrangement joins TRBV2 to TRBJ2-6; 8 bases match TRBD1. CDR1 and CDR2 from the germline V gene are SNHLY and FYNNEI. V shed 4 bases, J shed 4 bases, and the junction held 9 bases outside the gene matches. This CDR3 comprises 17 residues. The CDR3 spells CASSATDRAPGANVLTF. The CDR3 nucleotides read TGTGCCAGCAGTGCAACGGACAGGGCCCCCGGGGCCAACGTCCTGACTTTC.

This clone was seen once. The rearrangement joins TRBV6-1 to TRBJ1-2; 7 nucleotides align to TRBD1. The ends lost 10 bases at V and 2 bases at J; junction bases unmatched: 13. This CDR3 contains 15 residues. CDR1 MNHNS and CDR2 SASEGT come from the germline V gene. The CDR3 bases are TGTGCCATCCAACAGGGGCGTAGAAGCAACTATGGCTACACCTTC. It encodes CAIQQGRRSNYGYTF.

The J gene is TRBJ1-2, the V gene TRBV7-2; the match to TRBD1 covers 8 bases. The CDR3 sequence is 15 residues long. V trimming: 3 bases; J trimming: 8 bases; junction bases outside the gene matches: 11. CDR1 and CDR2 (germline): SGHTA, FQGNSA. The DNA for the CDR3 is TGTGCCAGCAGCTTTAGCCGGCAGGGGGCCTCGGGCTACACCTTC. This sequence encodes CASSFSRQGASGYTF.

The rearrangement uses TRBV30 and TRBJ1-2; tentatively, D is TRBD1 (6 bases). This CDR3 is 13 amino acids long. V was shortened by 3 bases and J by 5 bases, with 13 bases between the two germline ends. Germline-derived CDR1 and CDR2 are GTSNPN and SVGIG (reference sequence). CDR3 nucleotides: TGTGCCTGGAGGGTACGGGGGGCGTATGGCTACACCTTC. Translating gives CAWRVRGAYGYTF.

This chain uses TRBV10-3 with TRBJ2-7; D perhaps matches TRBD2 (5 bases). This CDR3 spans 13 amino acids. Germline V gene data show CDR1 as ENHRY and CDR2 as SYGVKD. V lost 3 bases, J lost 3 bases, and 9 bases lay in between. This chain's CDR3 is CAISETGSYEQYF. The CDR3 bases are TGTGCCATCAGTGAAACGGGGAGCTACGAGCAGTACTTC.

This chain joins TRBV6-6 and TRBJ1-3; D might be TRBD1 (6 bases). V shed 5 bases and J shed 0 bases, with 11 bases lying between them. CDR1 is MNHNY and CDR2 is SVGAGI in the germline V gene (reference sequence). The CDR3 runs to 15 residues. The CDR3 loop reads CASSRGQPSGNTIYF. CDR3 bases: TGTGCCAGCAGTCGTGGACAGCCCTCTGGAAACACCATATATTTT.

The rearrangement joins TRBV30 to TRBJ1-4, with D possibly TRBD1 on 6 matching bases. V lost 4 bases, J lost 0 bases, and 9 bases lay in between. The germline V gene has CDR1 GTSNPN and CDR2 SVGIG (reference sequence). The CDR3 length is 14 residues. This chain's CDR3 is CAWTRTATNEKLFF. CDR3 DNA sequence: TGTGCCTGGACTCGGACAGCAACTAATGAAAAACTGTTTTTT.

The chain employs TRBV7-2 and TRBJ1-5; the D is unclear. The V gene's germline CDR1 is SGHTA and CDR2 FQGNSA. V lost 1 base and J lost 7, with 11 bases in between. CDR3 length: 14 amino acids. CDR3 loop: CASSLGRVSQPQHF. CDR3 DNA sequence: TGTGCCAGCAGCTTAGGGAGGGTGTCCCAGCCCCAGCATTTT. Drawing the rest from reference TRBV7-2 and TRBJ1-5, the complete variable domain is GAGVSQSPSNKVTEKGKDVELRCDPISGHTALYWYRQSLGQGLEFLIYFQGNSAPDKSGLPSDRFSAERTGGSVSTLTIQRTQQEDSAVYLCASSLGRVSQPQHFGDGTRLSIL.

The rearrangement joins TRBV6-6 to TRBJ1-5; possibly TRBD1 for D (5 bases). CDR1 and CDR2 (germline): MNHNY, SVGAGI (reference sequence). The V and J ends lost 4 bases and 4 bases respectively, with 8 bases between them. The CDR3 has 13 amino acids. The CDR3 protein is CASSFGGNQPQHF. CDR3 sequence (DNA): TGTGCCAGCAGTTTTGGGGGGAATCAGCCCCAGCATTTT.

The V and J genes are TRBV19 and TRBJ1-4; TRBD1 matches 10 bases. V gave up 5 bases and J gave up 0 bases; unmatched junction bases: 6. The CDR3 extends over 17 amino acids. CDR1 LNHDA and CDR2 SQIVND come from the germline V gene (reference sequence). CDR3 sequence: CASSSPTGGSTNEKLFF. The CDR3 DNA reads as TGTGCCAGTAGTTCCCCGACAGGGGGCTCAACTAATGAAAAACTGTTTTTT.

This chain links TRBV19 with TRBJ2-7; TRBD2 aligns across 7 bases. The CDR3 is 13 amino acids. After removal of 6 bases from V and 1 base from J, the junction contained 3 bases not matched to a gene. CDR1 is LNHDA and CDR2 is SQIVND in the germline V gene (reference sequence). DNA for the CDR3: TGTGCCAGTAGCCCCGGGGGGTCCTACGAGCAGTACTTC. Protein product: CASSPGGSYEQYF. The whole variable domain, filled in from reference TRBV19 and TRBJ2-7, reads DGGITQSPKYLFRKEGQNVTLSCEQNLNHDAMYWYRQDPGQGLRLIYYSQIVNDFQKGDIAEGYSVSREKKESFPLTVTSAQKNPTAFYLCASSPGGSYEQYFGPGTRLTVT.

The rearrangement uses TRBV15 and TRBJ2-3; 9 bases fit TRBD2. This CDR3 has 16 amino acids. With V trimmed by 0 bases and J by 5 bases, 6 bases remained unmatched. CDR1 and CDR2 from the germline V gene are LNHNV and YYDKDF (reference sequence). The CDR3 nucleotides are TGTGCCACCAGCAGAGATTCGACTAGCGGAGTAGATACGCAGTATTTT. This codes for CATSRDSTSGVDTQYF.

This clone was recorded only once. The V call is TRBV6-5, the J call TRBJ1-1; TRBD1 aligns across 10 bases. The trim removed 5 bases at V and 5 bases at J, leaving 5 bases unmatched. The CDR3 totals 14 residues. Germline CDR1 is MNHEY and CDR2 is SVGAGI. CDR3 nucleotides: TGTGCCAGCAGTAGGGACAGGGGTGTTACTGAAGCTTTCTTT. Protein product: CASSRDRGVTEAFF.